The present T cell receptor (beta chain) was sequenced within a study of cytomegalovirus exposure and HLA in healthy donors. Overall study results and limits: That first-cohort TCR clusters tended to co-occur in the 90 to 150 validation repertoires was found in a later analysis. The study designated 160 or so TCR beta chains cytomegalovirus-associated. It was reportedly the case that the classifier diagnosed cytomegalovirus status with high specificity and sensitivity.

On this clone: No antigen is known for it.

Produced via immunoSEQ multiplex PCR; TCRdb's table is partial and in-frame only. Among 120,000 to 150,000 clones listed, roughly 90% were seen once. Sequencing used PBMCs. The sequence was obtained from a man between 18 and 29 years old in good health and CMV-seropositive.

CDR3 protein: CASSKGQAEQYF. The DNA of the CDR3 is TGTGCCAGCAGCAAAGGACAGGCCGAGCAGTACTTC. The V gene is TRBV13, the J gene TRBJ2-7; 7 nucleotides align to TRBD1. This CDR3 spans 12 amino acids. Germline V lookup: CDR1 PRHDT, CDR2 FYEKMQ (reference sequence). Germline trimming cut 5 bases from V and 6 bases from J; bases unmatched to any gene: 4.